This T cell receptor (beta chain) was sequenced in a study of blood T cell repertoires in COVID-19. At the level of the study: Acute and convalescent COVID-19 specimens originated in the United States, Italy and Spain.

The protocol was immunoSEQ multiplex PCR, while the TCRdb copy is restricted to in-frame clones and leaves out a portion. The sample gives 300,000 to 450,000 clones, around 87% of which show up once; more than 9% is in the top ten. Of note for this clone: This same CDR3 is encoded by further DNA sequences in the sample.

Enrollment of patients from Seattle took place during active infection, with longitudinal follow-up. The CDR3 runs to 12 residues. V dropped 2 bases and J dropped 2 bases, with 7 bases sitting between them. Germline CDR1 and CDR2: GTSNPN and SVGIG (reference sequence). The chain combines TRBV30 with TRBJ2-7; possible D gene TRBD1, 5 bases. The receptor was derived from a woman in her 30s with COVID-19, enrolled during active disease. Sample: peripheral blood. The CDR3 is CAWSRGAYEQYF. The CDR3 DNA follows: TGTGCCTGGAGTAGGGGCGCCTACGAGCAGTACTTC.